The next 16 T cell receptor beta chains were all read from a single sample in a study of OX40 agonist ivuxolimab in advanced cancers. Sequencing was performed with immunoSEQ multiplex PCR; in TCRdb, only in-frame clones are kept and a portion is missing. There are approximately 100,000 clones in the sample; roughly nine tenths occur only once, and about 0.31% lies in the top ten. The material was CD4+ or CD8+ T cells sorted from blood, obtained in a trial of the OX40 agonist ivuxolimab. The receptors were gathered from an adult with an advanced solid tumor such as melanoma, head and neck, liver or kidney cancer.

This chain connects TRBV4-3 to TRBJ2-5, with 8 bases matching TRBD2. The CDR3 loop spans 14 amino acids. Germline CDR1 reads LGHNA; CDR2 reads YSLEER. V lost 4 bases and J lost 5; bases outside the gene matches: 6. The CDR3 nucleotides read TGCGCCAGCAGCCCTAGCGGGCGCGGGGAGACCCAGTACTTC. Translating gives CASSPSGRGETQYF.

The V call is TRBV4-3, the J call TRBJ2-1; D ambiguous. The germline gives CDR1 LGHNA, CDR2 YSLEER. The CDR3 has 13 amino acids. V lost 3 bases to trimming and J lost 5 bases, with 8 bases between them. CDR3 nucleotides: TGCGCCAGCAGCCAGGAGCACCACAATGAGCAGTTCTTC. Amino acids: CASSQEHHNEQFF.

The chain is built from TRBV29-1 and TRBJ1-2; D remains unclear. Trimming cost V 4 bases and J 5 bases, with 5 bases left between them. Germline V lookup: CDR1 SQVTM, CDR2 ANQGSEA. The CDR3 covers 10 residues. The CDR3 spells CSVVGYGYTF. The CDR3 DNA reads as TGCAGCGTTGTGGGGTATGGCTACACCTTC. The whole variable domain, remainder taken from reference TRBV29-1 and TRBJ1-2, is SAVISQKPSRDICQRGTSLTIQCQVDSQVTMMFWYRQQPGQSLTLIATANQGSEATYESGFVIDKFPISRPNLTFSTLTVSNMSPEDSSIYLCSVVGYGYTFGSGTRLTVV.

This chain connects TRBV19 to TRBJ2-1; D may correspond to TRBD1 or TRBD2 (5 bases each). Germline-derived CDR1 and CDR2 are LNHDA and SQIVND (reference sequence). The CDR3 totals 13 residues. Trimming took 6 bases from V and 8 from J, leaving 14 bases between them. CDR3 protein: CASSMVRGDEQFF. DNA of the CDR3: TGTGCCAGTAGCATGGTTCGGGGCGATGAGCAGTTCTTC.

This chain connects TRBV7-6 to TRBJ2-3; D may correspond to TRBD1 or TRBD2 (5 bases each). This CDR3 contains 16 residues. The V gene's germline CDR1 is SGHVS and CDR2 FNYEAQ. V was clipped by 0 bases and J by 4 bases, with 14 bases between them. CDR3 sequence reads: CASSLAAAVGADTQYF. The CDR3 DNA reads as TGTGCCAGCAGCTTAGCAGCGGCGGTAGGGGCAGATACGCAGTATTTT.

The V and J genes are TRBV7-2 and TRBJ2-7; 10 bases are shared with TRBD2. The CDR3 contains 16 residues. V trimming: 0 bases; J trimming: 4 bases; junction bases outside the gene matches: 6. Germline loops: CDR1 SGHTA, CDR2 FQGNSA. CDR3 nucleotides: TGTGCCAGCAGCTTAGCTGCAACTAGCGGGGCTTACGAGCAGTACTTC. Its protein product is CASSLAATSGAYEQYF.

The V and J genes are TRBV6-5 and TRBJ1-3; 7 nucleotides match TRBD1. Per germline, CDR1 MNHEY and CDR2 SVGAGI. The CDR3 runs 13 residues. The ends lost 10 bases at V and 1 base at J; junction bases unmatched: 4. The CDR3 loop reads CAIRDRSGNTIYF. The CDR3 bases are TGTGCCATCCGGGACAGATCTGGAAACACCATATATTTT.

The chain combines TRBV7-8 with TRBJ2-6; D unresolved. Germline CDR1 reads SGHVS; CDR2 reads FQNEAQ. This CDR3 is 16 amino acids long. Trimming shortened V by 3 bases and J by 0 bases, and 9 bases separated the two germline ends. CDR3 coding DNA: TGTGCCAGCAGCTTTCGGTCGGTCTCTGGGGCCAACGTCCTGACTTTC. Residues: CASSFRSVSGANVLTF.

V is TRBV14 and J is TRBJ2-1, with a tentative D call TRBD2 (6 bases). Germline CDR1 reads SGHDN; CDR2 reads FVKESK. V lost 5 bases to trimming and J lost 0 bases, with 11 bases between them. The CDR3 length is 15 residues. In DNA form, the CDR3 reads TGTGCCAGCAGCACCGGGGGTAGCTCCTACAATGAGCAGTTCTTC. Its translation: CASSTGGSSYNEQFF.

This clone was counted a few times. This chain connects TRBV1 to TRBJ2-1; TRBD2, the table's D call, was not compared with the DNA. TRBV1 is a pseudogene locus. The CDR3 extends over 15 amino acids. CDR3 coding DNA: TGCACCAGCTCCCCGAGGGTAGCGGGAGCCAATGAGCAGTTCTTC. As protein: CTSSPRVAGANEQFF.

A few counts support this clone. J is TRBJ1-2 and V is TRBV2, with a tentative D call TRBD1 (5 bases). CDR1 SNHLY and CDR2 FYNNEI come from the germline V gene. V dropped 3 bases and J dropped 4 bases, with 9 bases sitting between them. The CDR3 runs 13 residues. CDR3 sequence reads: CASSDGQGYGYTF. For the CDR3, the DNA is TGTGCCAGCAGTGATGGGCAGGGCTATGGCTACACCTTC.

This chain joins TRBV5-5 and TRBJ2-7; the D gene is possibly TRBD2 (5 bases). Germline CDR1 reads SGHKS; CDR2 reads YYEKEE (reference sequence). CDR3 length: 15 amino acids. V gave up 10 bases and J gave up 0 bases, with 20 bases separating them. CDR3 residues: CASQLVDWSSYEQYF. The CDR3 DNA reads as TGTGCCTCCCAGCTTGTGGACTGGAGCTCCTACGAGCAGTACTTC.

As to this clone: Other DNA sequences in the same sample also yield this CDR3. CDR3 sequence: CASSMTGTYEQYF. CDR3 coding DNA: TGTGCCAGTAGTATGACTGGAACCTACGAGCAGTACTTC. The chain recombines TRBV19 with TRBJ2-7, with unresolved D. The CDR3 length is 13 residues. V dropped 3 bases and J dropped 2 bases, with 8 bases sitting between them. The germline V gene encodes CDR1 LNHDA and CDR2 SQIVND (reference sequence).

The J gene is TRBJ2-3, the V gene TRBV5-4; D remains unclear. CDR1 is SGHNT, CDR2 YYREEE, per germline (reference sequence). Trimming shortened V by 0 bases and J by 0 bases, and 14 bases separated the two germline ends. This CDR3 is built from 17 residues. CDR3 DNA sequence: TGTGCCAGCAGCTTGGGAGGTGCGGTAGCTAGCACAGATACGCAGTATTTT. It yields the protein CASSLGGAVASTDTQYF.

This clone was seen only a few times. CDR3 loop: CASSKNEQFF. The DNA of the CDR3 is TGTGCCAGCAGCAAAAATGAGCAGTTCTTC. This chain links TRBV7-8 with TRBJ2-1, with D uncertain. The CDR3 extends over 10 amino acids. Trimming shortened V by 5 bases and J by 7 bases, and 3 bases separated the two germline ends. CDR1 and CDR2 (germline): SGHVS, FQNEAQ.

This clone was detected only once. The chain has TRBV5-1 and TRBJ1-4; D uncertain. The CDR3 spans 14 residues. Germline V gives CDR1 SGHRS, CDR2 YFSETQ. The V end lost 5 bases, the J end lost 0 bases, and 8 bases lay between the germline ends. CDR3 nucleotide sequence: TGCGCCAGCAGTCTACAGCCAACTAATGAAAAACTGTTTTTT. Protein product: CASSLQPTNEKLFF. Full variable domain (outside the CDR3, taken from reference TRBV5-1 and TRBJ1-4): KAGVTQTPRYLIKTRGQQVTLSCSPISGHRSVSWYQQTPGQGLQFLFEYFSETQRNKGNFPGRFSGRQFSNSRSEMNVSTLELGDSALYLCASSLQPTNEKLFFGSGTQLSVL.